This T cell receptor beta chain derives from a study of control samples from healthy donors and cancer patients (dated by TCRdb to about 2020). Including cysteine and phenylalanine, the CDR3 has 20 amino acids. Only CDR3 DNA is held: 60 bases, read in frame from base 1. V ends up 0 bases short and J 4 bases short, with an unmatched junction base count of 16. The germline V gene (reference sequence) gives CDR1 as LGHDT and CDR2 as YNNKEL. Remarks on this clone: Its antigen target is currently unknown. Base quality data are lacking; no much larger clone is found one base away.

The library was built by means of the immunoSEQ multiplex PCR assay. The clones in this table, taken by TCRdb from immuneACCESS, are in-frame only. Not every clone is retained; where verified, under half of the shortfall comes from an unresolved V gene, and the cause of the rest is unknown. The sample table holds about 120,000 clones, of which roughly 92% were seen once. The top ten clonotypes cover roughly 2.7% of the sample. The chain was built from TRBV3-1 (or the pseudogene TRBV3-2) and TRBJ2-5, with 11 middle bases fitting TRBD2. The sequence was collected from a man between 25 and 39 years old in good health. The sequencing sample was made of blood. The DNA is TGTGCCAGCAGCCAAGATCAGGGCGGGCGTCTAGCGGGGGGCCCAGAGACCCAGTACTTC. This gives the protein CASSQDQGGRLAGGPETQYF.